This note documents a single T cell receptor delta chain sequence. This clone was found a few times. Its antigen is still unknown. No quality values exist for individual bases; no much larger clone is one base distant. Thymic samples were depleted of alphabeta T cells, then CD3+ TCRVdelta1+ TCRVdelta2- thymocytes were FACS-sorted. Sorted Vdelta1+ thymocyte purity ranged from roughly 96% to 99.6%. Thymic specimens were obtained from fewer than ten paediatric patients, aged from about 5 days to 16 months, who were undergoing corrective cardiac surgery. The thymic tissue was dispersed, and mononuclear cells were isolated using a Histopaque-1077 density gradient. The staining antibodies were anti-TCRVdelta1 clone TS8.2, anti-TCRVdelta2 clone B6, anti-CD3 clone HIT3a and anti-TCRalphabeta clone IP26. From the cysteine through the phenylalanine, the CDR3 covers 22 amino acids. Only the CDR3 DNA is retained, 66 bases long and in frame from the first base. From V the trimming removes 4 bases and from J it removes 0 bases, while the gene matches leave 21 bases of the junction unaccounted for. In the germline V gene, CDR1 corresponds to TSWWSYY and CDR2 to QGS.

This sample is drawn from a study of Vδ1+ human thymocytes (dated by TCRdb to 2017 to 2018). Some background on the complete study: As a data resource, the study described the mRNA-level TRG and TRD CDR3 repertoires found in highly purified Vdelta1+ thymocytes taken from young children. Validation of the multiplex-based CDR3 amplicon strategy against 5'RACE-based CDR3 amplicon generation methods had been performed previously. General findings and caveats noted by the study authors: Unlike the oligoclonal repertoires in peripheral blood, the thymic TRG and TRD repertoires appeared highly polyclonal, with Gaussian CDR3 length distributions. Many TRG clonotypes were found to be shared between donors (up to about 7x10^3), whereas TRD repertoires were found to be essentially private (max 116 shared). No clustering by age or sex was observed, so analyses did not stratify donors by these variables. Around 20% of thymic TRD sequences were found to be Vdelta2 (and few were Vdelta3) despite high sort purity, in contrast to peripheral blood Vdelta1+ controls. Because unexpected Vdelta2 sequences could lead to misinterpretation of bulk repertoire data, the authors recommended using highly purified populations and single-cell validation.

RNA extraction was performed with the RNeasy mini kit, and reverse transcription was done with Superscript III. Multiplex PCR was used to generate CDR3 amplicons, with pooled V-gene forward primers and a constant-region reverse primer carrying Illumina adaptor overhangs. After gel purification, the amplicons were indexed with Nextera index primers over eight extra PCR cycles and then purified using AMPure XP beads. Sequencing of the libraries was done on an Illumina MiSeq using paired-end 250 bp reads, dual indexing and a 20% PhiX spike-in. Under the source paper's analysis protocol: FastQC was used to quality check the reads, while ea-utils fastq-join merged the TRG read pairs. Sequences were annotated with IMGT/HighV-QUEST, keeping only productive sequences with unambiguous V-gene assignment; clonotypes were defined by identical CDR3 sequence. For downstream analysis, the tools were VDJtools 1.1.1, tcR 2.2.3, Treemap and vegan Shannon diversity in R 3.4.4. In TCRdb, clones were called once more from the public reads by CATT, and rows of identical DNA were later combined. None of the V and J calls come from the authors' own analysis; TCRdb made them. For this sample the table gives about 75,000 delta-chain clones, of which around 35% were detected only once. Of the sample, more than 0.25% falls within the top ten clones.

Sequenced input: Vdelta1+ gamma-delta thymocytes from the thymus. The cell subset or site label here, explained by the study, means: FACS-sorted CD3+ TCRalphabeta- TCRVdelta1+ TCRVdelta2- thymocytes. The chain couples TRDV1 to TRDJ1, and 12 bases in between align with TRDD3. This sequence originates from a boy in the first two years of life who had congenital heart surgery. The sequenced DNA: TGTGCTCTTGGGGCGGATTCGTACTCATCGGCTGGGGGATACGCGTACACCGATAAACTCATCTTT. It translates to CALGADSYSSAGGYAYTDKLIF.